The 27 T cell receptor beta chains below were found in one sample sequenced in a study of T cell responses to AZD1222 COVID-19 vaccine. The protocol was immunoSEQ multiplex PCR, while the TCRdb copy is restricted to in-frame clones and leaves out a portion. This table holds more than 100,000 clones, around 87% found once. The specimen comprised peripheral blood, sampled on day 0 of AZD1222 vaccination. Source of these receptors: an adult in good health.

The chain has TRBV28 and TRBJ2-7; D ambiguous. Trimming stripped 4 bases from V and 0 bases from J, with 10 bases between. CDR1 is MDHEN, CDR2 SYDVKM, per germline. The CDR3 extends over 14 amino acids. Here the CDR3 DNA reads TGTGCCAGCAGTTCCTTCGCTAGCTCCTACGAGCAGTACTTC. This gives the protein CASSSFASSYEQYF.

The chain couples TRBV2 to TRBJ1-5; no clear D gene. The CDR3 covers 14 residues. CDR1 SNHLY and CDR2 FYNNEI come from the germline V gene. Trimming removed 6 bases at V and 5 bases at J, with 14 bases between. CDR3 loop: CASSLTANYQPQHF. CDR3 DNA sequence: TGTGCCAGCAGCCTAACAGCGAATTATCAGCCCCAGCATTTT. Full variable domain (outside the CDR3, taken from reference TRBV2 and TRBJ1-5): EPEVTQTPSHQVTQMGQEVILRCVPISNHLYFYWYRQILGQKVEFLVSFYNNEISEKSEIFDDQFSVERPDGSNFTLKIRSTKLEDSAMYFCASSLTANYQPQHFGDGTRLSIL.

The chain recombines TRBV7-3 with TRBJ2-2; D is tentatively TRBD1 or TRBD2 (5 bases each). Trimming shortened V by 5 bases and J by 5 bases, and 15 bases separated the two germline ends. This CDR3 is 15 amino acids long. Germline V gene lookup returns CDR1 SGHTA and CDR2 FQGTGA. CDR3 protein: CASSLTGPGTGELFF. The CDR3 nucleotides are TGTGCCAGCAGCCTTACGGGACCTGGTACCGGGGAGCTGTTTTTT. Together with reference TRBV7-3 and TRBJ2-2, the CDR3 gives the full variable domain: GAGVSQTPSNKVTEKGKYVELRCDPISGHTALYWYRQSLGQGPEFLIYFQGTGAADDSGLPNDRFFAVRPEGSVSTLKIQRTERGDSAVYLCASSLTGPGTGELFFGEGSRLTVL.

This clone was recorded only once. The genes are TRBV18 and TRBJ1-1; D is undetermined. The CDR3 has 13 residues. From germline, CDR1 is KGHSH and CDR2 LQKENI. The V end was cut by 2 bases, the J end by 3 bases, with 7 bases between. CDR3 sequence reads: CASSPIEDTEAFF. The CDR3 coding sequence is TGTGCCAGCTCACCAATCGAGGACACTGAAGCTTTCTTT. Filled out from reference TRBV18 and TRBJ1-1, the complete variable domain reads NAGVMQNPRHLVRRRGQEARLRCSPMKGHSHVYWYRQLPEEGLKFMVYLQKENIIDESGMPKERFSAEFPKEGPSILRIQQVVRGDSAAYFCASSPIEDTEAFFGQGTRLTVV.

V and J are TRBV4-1 and TRBJ2-2, with unresolved D. The CDR3 sequence is 14 residues long. CDR1 is MGHRA and CDR2 is YSYEKL in the germline V gene. V was cut by 4 bases and J by 1 base, with 7 bases left in between. In DNA, the CDR3 is TGCGCCAGCAGCCCGCCCCTGAACACCGGGGAGCTGTTTTTT. Translated: CASSPPLNTGELFF.

The genes are TRBV9 and TRBJ2-3; 8 bases fit TRBD1. CDR3 length: 15 amino acids. The J segment lost 3 bases and the V segment lost 0 bases, leaving 3 bases of the junction unmatched. CDR1 and CDR2 (germline): SGDLS, YYNGEE. The CDR3 spells CASSVGGQGTDTQYF. CDR3 sequence (DNA): TGTGCCAGCAGCGTAGGAGGACAGGGAACAGATACGCAGTATTTT.

The gene calls are TRBV7-4 and TRBJ1-4; 10 positions match TRBD1. Germline CDR1 is SGHVT and CDR2 is SQSDAQ. There are 14 residues in the CDR3. The V segment lost 4 bases and the J segment 5 bases; nucleotides outside the gene matches: 1. The CDR3 protein is CASSSDRGNEKLFF. The DNA for the CDR3 is TGTGCCAGCAGCTCGGACAGGGGGAATGAAAAACTGTTTTTT.

The J gene is TRBJ1-3, the V gene TRBV24-1, with D possibly matching TRBD1 (5 bases). CDR1 and CDR2 (germline): KGHDR, SFDVKD. V was cut by 3 bases and J by 4 bases, with 9 bases left in between. The CDR3 consists of 14 residues. This CDR3 reads CATSDGDPGNTIYF. The CDR3 DNA reads as TGTGCCACCAGTGATGGGGACCCCGGAAACACCATATATTTT.

To note about this clone: Within the sample, other DNA sequences also encode this same CDR3. The V and J genes are TRBV27 and TRBJ2-2; no clear D gene. The length of the CDR3 is 12 residues. V was shortened by 5 bases and J by 3 bases, with 4 bases between the two germline ends. The germline CDR1 and CDR2 sequences are MNHEY and SMNVEV (reference sequence). The CDR3 nucleotides read TGTGCCAGCAGTCTCTACACCGGGGAGCTGTTTTTT. This gives the protein CASSLYTGELFF.

This clone has just one count. The genes are TRBV6-6 and TRBJ2-3; D is unclear. Trimming removed 2 bases at V and 0 bases at J, with 6 bases between. The CDR3 is made up of 14 amino acids. Germline CDR1 reads MNHNY; CDR2 reads SVGAGI (reference sequence). CDR3 residues: CASSYPPSTDTQYF. For the CDR3, the DNA is TGTGCCAGCAGTTACCCTCCTAGCACAGATACGCAGTATTTT.

The J gene is TRBJ1-2, the V gene TRBV19; weak D call: TRBD1 (5 bases). V dropped 3 bases and J dropped 3 bases, with 23 bases sitting between them. The CDR3 loop spans 18 amino acids. Germline lookup yields CDR1 LNHDA and CDR2 SQIVND (reference sequence). The CDR3 DNA reads as TGTGCCAGTAGTATTAAGTTGGGACGAACTCCCCGGGACTATGGCTACACCTTC. This codes for CASSIKLGRTPRDYGYTF.

The count of this clone is one. V and J are TRBV3-1 (or the pseudogene TRBV3-2) and TRBJ2-7; no reliable D call. The germline V gene has CDR1 LGHDT and CDR2 YNNKEL (reference sequence). V was cut by 4 bases and J by 3 bases, with 7 bases left in between. The CDR3 has 12 amino acids. The CDR3 bases are TGTGCCAGCAGCCGAGTAGGCTACGAGCAGTACTTC. It codes for CASSRVGYEQYF.

This chain connects TRBV6-2 or TRBV6-3 to TRBJ2-7; possible D gene TRBD2, 5 bases. This CDR3 region has 15 residues. Trimming removed 0 bases at V and 3 bases at J, with 12 bases between. Germline V gives CDR1 MNHEY, CDR2 SVGEGT. The CDR3 region has the DNA TGTGCCAGCAGTTACTCGTCGGACTCGGGCTACGAGCAGTACTTC. Residues: CASSYSSDSGYEQYF.

This chain connects TRBV5-6 to TRBJ1-1, with D possibly TRBD1 on 5 matching bases. The CDR3 extends over 15 amino acids. Germline V gene lookup returns CDR1 SGHDT and CDR2 YYEEEE. The germline V and J ends were trimmed by 0 bases and 0 bases, with 9 bases remaining between them. In nucleotides, the CDR3 is TGTGCCAGCAGCTTGGTAGGGGAAATGAACACTGAAGCTTTCTTT. Translating gives CASSLVGEMNTEAFF.

This chain uses TRBV9 with TRBJ2-7; D not certain. The CDR3 covers 13 residues. V was pared by 0 bases and J by 5 bases, with 9 bases between. CDR1 and CDR2 from the germline V gene are SGDLS and YYNGEE. CDR3 DNA sequence: TGTGCCAGCAGCGTAGCGGGCGTGAACGAGCAGTACTTC. Residues: CASSVAGVNEQYF.

The J gene is TRBJ2-7, the V gene TRBV29-1; TRBD1 matches 9 bases. The CDR3 runs 13 residues. Germline CDR1 SQVTM, CDR2 ANQGSEA. The V gene end was trimmed by 4 bases and the J gene end by 6 bases; junction bases not matched to a gene: 7. The CDR3 is CSVVGTGLLEQYF. The DNA of the CDR3 is TGCAGCGTTGTAGGGACAGGGCTGCTCGAGCAGTACTTC.

The V and J genes are TRBV7-9 and TRBJ2-7, with a possible D match to TRBD1 (5 bases). This CDR3 is 11 amino acids long. Trimming removed 1 base at V and 10 bases at J, with 8 bases between. Germline lookup yields CDR1 SEHNR and CDR2 FQNEAQ (reference sequence). This CDR3 is CASSLEDNQYF. CDR3 sequence (DNA): TGTGCCAGCAGCTTAGAGGACAACCAGTACTTC. Together with reference TRBV7-9 and TRBJ2-7, the CDR3 gives the full variable domain: DTGVSQNPRHKITKRGQNVTFRCDPISEHNRLYWYRQTLGQGPEFLTYFQNEAQLEKSRLLSDRFSAERPKGSFSTLEIQRTEQGDSAMYLCASSLEDNQYFGPGTRLTVT.

V usage is TRBV7-8 and J usage is TRBJ1-2, with D possibly being TRBD1 (6 bases). Germline values: CDR1 SGHVS, CDR2 FQNEAQ. This CDR3 is built from 14 residues. Trimming shortened V by 1 base and J by 8 bases, and 14 bases separated the two germline ends. The CDR3 DNA reads as TGTGCCAGCAGCTTAGATACTTTGGACAGAGGCTACACCTTC. This codes for CASSLDTLDRGYTF.

This clone was detected a few times. This sequence joins TRBV19 and TRBJ2-7; D unclear. Deletions cut 1 base from V and 0 bases from J, with 7 bases between. The V gene's germline CDR1 is LNHDA and CDR2 SQIVND (reference sequence). The CDR3 totals 14 residues. The CDR3 spells CASSIGRFSYEQYF. The CDR3 coding sequence is TGTGCCAGTAGTATAGGTCGCTTCTCCTACGAGCAGTACTTC.

V gene TRBV5-4 combines with J gene TRBJ2-3, with 14 bases fitting TRBD2. CDR1 is SGHNT and CDR2 is YYREEE in the germline V gene (reference sequence). There are 17 residues in the CDR3. The J segment lost 3 bases and the V segment lost 4 bases, leaving 7 bases of the junction unmatched. The DNA for the CDR3 is TGTGCCAGCAGCCCGAGGACTAGCGGGGGGACAACAGATACGCAGTATTTT. This sequence encodes CASSPRTSGGTTDTQYF. Combining the CDR3 with reference TRBV5-4 and TRBJ2-3 gives the whole variable domain ETGVTQSPTHLIKTRGQQVTLRCSSQSGHNTVSWYQQALGQGPQFIFQYYREEENGRGNFPPRFSGLQFPNYSSELNVNALELDDSALYLCASSPRTSGGTTDTQYFGPGTRLTVL.

The chain links TRBV28 to TRBJ1-4; TRBD1 aligns across 8 bases. The germline CDR1 and CDR2 sequences are MDHEN and SYDVKM. V was clipped by 5 bases and J by 4 bases; unmatched bases: 6. The CDR3 loop spans 15 amino acids. The CDR3, as DNA: TGTGCCAGCAGTCCACGGACAGGGAGTAATGAAAAACTGTTTTTT. This sequence encodes CASSPRTGSNEKLFF.

This clone was counted a single time. This chain uses TRBV19 with TRBJ2-1, with unresolved D. The ends were cut back, 5 bases at V and 4 bases at J, with 12 bases in the middle. Germline assignment: CDR1 LNHDA and CDR2 SQIVND (reference sequence). The CDR3 is 14 residues long. CDR3 DNA sequence: TGTGCCAGTAGTCTAAGATCGCCTTACAATGAGCAGTTCTTC. This encodes CASSLRSPYNEQFF.

This clone was observed a single time. V gene TRBV28 combines with J gene TRBJ2-7, with a possible D match to TRBD1 (5 bases). The length of the CDR3 is 13 residues. Trimming stripped 5 bases from V and 4 bases from J, with 12 bases between. Germline V gene sequence: CDR1 MDHEN, CDR2 SYDVKM. Here the CDR3 reads CASSQGLEYEQYF. The CDR3 coding sequence is TGTGCCAGCAGTCAGGGTCTTGAATACGAGCAGTACTTC.

With regard to this clone: One end of the junction fails to match germline, which may point to a read error. The genes are TRBV7-9 and TRBJ2-2; either TRBD1 or TRBD2 may fit D (5 bases each). The CDR3 has 15 residues. CDR1 is SEHNR and CDR2 is FQNEAQ in the germline V gene (reference sequence). CDR3 nucleotide sequence: TGTGCCAGCAGCTTAGGGGGACCGAACCCCGGGGAGCTGTTTTTT. This codes for CASSLGGPNPGELFF. Combining the CDR3 with reference TRBV7-9 and TRBJ2-2 gives the whole variable domain DTGVSQNPRHKITKRGQNVTFRCDPISEHNRLYWYRQTLGQGPEFLTYFQNEAQLEKSRLLSDRFSAERPKGSFSTLEIQRTEQGDSAMYLCASSLGGPNPGELFFGEGSRLTVL.

The sample holds a few counts of this clone. The CDR3 nucleotides are TGTGCCAGCAGCTCCCCGGGAGTCTATGGCTACACCTTC. Protein: CASSSPGVYGYTF. The chain uses TRBV7-9 and TRBJ1-2; D gene ambiguous. Trimming shortened V by 4 bases and J by 4 bases, and 10 bases separated the two germline ends. CDR3 length: 13 amino acids. The germline gives CDR1 SEHNR, CDR2 FQNEAQ (reference sequence).

The J gene is TRBJ1-4, the V gene TRBV9; D not resolved. Deletions cut 2 bases from V and 13 bases from J, with 18 bases between. CDR1 and CDR2 from the germline V gene are SGDLS and YYNGEE. The CDR3 consists of 14 residues. The CDR3 is CASSVSGVESVLFF. The CDR3 region has the DNA TGTGCCAGCAGCGTCAGCGGGGTCGAGTCGGTACTGTTTTTT.

The chain links TRBV4-1 to TRBJ1-2; D may be TRBD1 (6 bases). Germline V gene data show CDR1 as MGHRA and CDR2 as YSYEKL. CDR3 length: 14 amino acids. Trimming left V 3 bases short and J 4 bases short, with 12 bases between. The chain's CDR3 is CASSHLQGPYGYTF. In DNA, the CDR3 is TGCGCCAGCAGCCACCTACAGGGACCCTATGGCTACACCTTC.